What follows are 6 T cell receptor beta chains derived from one specimen sequenced in a study of blood T cells in healthy people across ages. A second PCR, run for about 6 to 12 cycles, used a sample-barcoded 5' primer plus a J-beta primer mix. TCRdb processed the 5' RACE reads anew with MiXCR; each CDR3 protein has one entry. The table lists hundreds of thousands of distinct CDR3 sequences, under 45% of them singletons. The sample was blood. The receptors stem from a man aged 55 to 70 in good health.

This clonotype was picked up a small number of times. The V and J genes are TRBV6-1 and TRBJ2-7, with no clear D. CDR1 MNHNS and CDR2 SASEGT come from the germline V gene. Trimming took off 2 bases at V and 10 bases at J, with 9 bases between the two ends. This CDR3 comprises 11 residues. In nucleotides, the CDR3 is TGTGCCAGCAGTGAACCCAGCACCCAGTACTTC. Its protein product is CASSEPSTQYF.

This clonotype was observed a few times. This chain joins TRBV30 and TRBJ1-2; the D is unclear. This CDR3 comprises 12 residues. V lost 5 bases and J 3 bases, leaving 10 bases between the germline ends. Germline CDR1 is GTSNPN and CDR2 is SVGIG (reference sequence). The CDR3 reads CAWADRHYGYTF. CDR3 sequence (DNA): TGTGCCTGGGCGGACCGTCACTATGGCTACACCTTC.

The rearrangement links TRBV6-2 or TRBV6-3 to TRBJ2-3; possibly TRBD2 for D (5 bases). Germline CDR1 reads MNHEY; CDR2 reads SVGEGT. This CDR3 region has 16 residues. The V end was cut by 0 bases, the J end by 2 bases, with 12 bases between. Here the CDR3 DNA reads TGTGCCAGCAGTTACTCCGGAAGAGGGATCACAGATACGCAGTATTTT. As protein: CASSYSGRGITDTQYF.

The chain couples TRBV12-3 or TRBV12-4 to TRBJ2-4, with 7 bases identical to TRBD1. The DNA matches TRBJ2-7 better at its end, which makes the J call doubtful. The CDR3 length is 13 residues. In DNA, the CDR3 is TGTGCCAGCAGTTTAGAGGACAGGTACGAGCAGTACTTC. Translated: CASSLEDRYEQYF.

The J gene is TRBJ2-3, the V gene TRBV27; 7 positions match TRBD1. J was trimmed by 4 bases and V by 5 bases; bases with no gene match: 9. CDR1 MNHEY and CDR2 SMNVEV come from the germline V gene (reference sequence). The CDR3 has 15 amino acids. Here the CDR3 reads CASSPAQGISDTQYF. CDR3 nucleotides: TGTGCCAGCAGTCCCGCACAGGGGATTTCAGATACGCAGTATTTT.

V is TRBV12-3 or TRBV12-4 and J is TRBJ2-1; tentative D call: TRBD1 (5 bases). The CDR3 is 14 amino acids. Trimming took off 5 bases at V and 6 bases at J, with 14 bases between the two ends. The CDR3 protein is CASSPLDSPNEQFF. CDR3 nucleotide sequence: TGTGCCAGCAGTCCCCTAGACAGTCCCAATGAGCAGTTCTTC.